A selection of T cell receptor beta chains follows, all from one sample in a study of cytomegalovirus exposure and HLA in healthy donors. Sequencing was performed with immunoSEQ multiplex PCR; in TCRdb, only in-frame clones are kept and a portion is missing. The table includes about 190,000 clones, approximately 80% detected once. Sequenced input: PBMCs. These receptors originate from a woman under 30 in good health and CMV-seronegative. CDR3s leave out the opening cysteine and the closing phenylalanine or tryptophan.

V gene,CDR3 protein
TRBV12-5,ASGLILGPAGRNEKLF
TRBV18,ASSPPGSPDPQY
TRBV11-2,ASSFRGGYT
TRBV10-1,ASSGGSF
TRBV4-3,ASSQGVSGGVEAF
TRBV7-7,ASSSGLAGDTQY
TRBV4-1,ASSRLLQGAGTQY
TRBV5-4,ASSGTTGQNIQY
TRBV28,ASSSTGVSSYEQY
TRBV28,ASERQGWAGELF
TRBV11-2,ASSLVHPGLAFHEQF
TRBV7-9,SSRYGTSGRTDTQY
TRBV19,ASQIFSGNQPQH
TRBV28,ASSPSPDTQY
TRBV2,ASLGAATQETQY
TRBV5-1,ASSSLAGEEYEQF
TRBV4-2,ASSQGGQGYYGYT
TRBV28,ASSRGGATNEKLF
TRBV4-3,ASSQYTGLNTEAF
TRBV9,ASSVATWDRGSEQY
TRBV10-3,AISESNRNTIY
TRBV7-9,SSSLGLGGTTDTQY
TRBV10-3,AIKTSGTTYNEQF